The clone carrying this T cell receptor beta chain was seen many times. Nobody among the patients had been given any treatment before thyroid surgery. This sample was taken from a study of metastatic and nonmetastatic thyroid tumors. TCRdb re-called the PCR reads via MiXCR. Among roughly 27,000 clones listed, 10% to 15% were seen once. Unmatched junction bases numbered 7, after V lost 5 bases and J lost 5 bases. Germline lookup yields CDR1 DFQATT and CDR2 SNEGSKA (reference sequence). The CDR3 has 13 amino acids. The sequenced material came from blood. This TCR came from a female donor with papillary thyroid cancer or a benign thyroid nodule (not recorded which). Some clones in this sample may be carry-over from other donors' samples. The chain has TRBV20-1 and TRBJ2-7, with 9 positions matching TRBD1. The CDR3 is CSARGDRDHEQYF. CDR3 nucleotide sequence: TGCAGTGCTCGAGGGGACAGGGACCACGAGCAGTACTTC.